The rows below give T cell receptor beta chains drawn from one sample of a study of cytomegalovirus exposure and HLA in healthy donors. Sequenced by immunoSEQ multiplex PCR; TCRdb stores in-frame clones only, minus some. The repertoire holds under 200,000 clones, approximately 86% seen once, with almost 2% in the top ten. The source material was PBMCs. Receptor source: a young woman in good health and CMV-seronegative. The CDR3 runs from the conserved cysteine through the conserved F or W. A D gene is named only where the DNA matches it firmly. Not all rows give a size; the values are once, few, many and, for expanded clones, a class.

CDR3 protein | CDR3 DNA | J gene | D gene | CDR3 length | clone size | V gene
CSVDRDDYGYTF | TGCAGCGTGGACAGGGATGACTATGGCTACACCTTC | TRBJ1-2 | TRBD1 | 12 | - | TRBV29-1
CASSLGGLGTEAFF | TGTGCCAGCAGTTTAGGGGGGTTGGGGACTGAAGCTTTCTTT | TRBJ1-1 | - | 14 | - | TRBV27
CASILTASSGNTIYF | TGTGCCAGCATTCTGACAGCCAGCTCTGGAAACACCATATATTTT | TRBJ1-3 | - | 15 | few | TRBV6-5
CASSWGQGRYNEQFF | TGTGCCAGCAGTTGGGGACAGGGAAGATACAATGAGCAGTTCTTC | TRBJ2-1 | TRBD1 | 15 | - | TRBV6-6
CASSSPGQGTHEQYF | TGTGCCAGCAGTTCCCCGGGACAGGGGACCCACGAGCAGTACTTC | TRBJ2-7 | TRBD1 | 15 | - | TRBV6-6
CASSPSGTGFIEQYF | TGCGCCAGCAGCCCCTCCGGGACAGGGTTTATTGAGCAGTACTTC | TRBJ2-7 | TRBD1 | 15 | - | TRBV5-1
CASSLVGARGYTF | TGCGCCAGCAGCTTGGTAGGGGCGAGGGGCTACACCTTC | TRBJ1-2 | - | 13 | - | TRBV5-1
CASSRGNTGELFF | TGTGCCAGTAGTCGGGGAAACACCGGGGAGCTGTTTTTT | TRBJ2-2 | - | 13 | - | TRBV19
CASSPTDFNYGYTF | TGTGCCAGCAGCCCTACAGATTTTAACTATGGCTACACCTTC | TRBJ1-2 | - | 14 | - | TRBV7-2
CASSPSWGQGTSNTEAFF | TGTGCCAGCAGCCCTTCATGGGGGCAGGGAACATCGAACACTGAAGCTTTCTTT | TRBJ1-1 | - | 18 | few | TRBV9
CASSVMDRGGDEQYF | TGTGCCAGCAGCGTAATGGACAGGGGGGGCGACGAGCAGTACTTC | TRBJ2-7 | TRBD1 | 15 | - | TRBV9
CAWSGGLGNEQFF | TGTGCCTGGAGCGGAGGACTCGGGAATGAGCAGTTCTTC | TRBJ2-1 | - | 13 | - | TRBV30
CASSSPPGTSFNYEQYF | TGTGCCAGCAGCTCCCCCCCCGGGACTAGCTTTAATTACGAGCAGTACTTC | TRBJ2-7 | TRBD2 | 17 | - | TRBV11-2
CASSYPGGEDTQYF | TGTGCCAGCAGTTACCCAGGGGGCGAGGATACGCAGTATTTT | TRBJ2-3 | TRBD1 | 14 | - | TRBV6-5
CASSQLGHTNTGELFF | TGCGCCAGCAGCCAGTTGGGACATACGAACACCGGGGAGCTGTTTTTT | TRBJ2-2 | - | 16 | - | TRBV4-1
CASRVVYQAVNQPQHF | TGTGCCAGCAGGGTGGTATATCAGGCAGTTAATCAGCCCCAGCATTTT | TRBJ1-5 | - | 16 | once | TRBV6-4
CASKVAGSYNEQFF | TGCGCCAGCAAGGTGGCGGGCTCCTACAATGAGCAGTTCTTC | TRBJ2-1 | - | 14 | - | TRBV5-1
CASSLFMGPGNTIYF | TGTGCCAGCAGCTTATTCATGGGGCCTGGAAACACCATATATTTT | TRBJ1-3 | - | 15 | few | TRBV7-9
CASQQSAGARYTF | TGTGCCAGTCAGCAGAGCGCAGGGGCCCGCTACACCTTC | TRBJ1-2 | - | 13 | once | TRBV2
CASSLDGEETQYF | TGCGCCAGCAGCTTGGACGGGGAGGAGACCCAGTACTTC | TRBJ2-5 | - | 13 | - | TRBV5-1
CATRRTGGRTDTQYF | TGTGCCACCAGGCGGACAGGGGGCAGGACAGATACGCAGTATTTT | TRBJ2-3 | TRBD1 | 15 | once | TRBV15
CASSEVPQVTQYF | TGTGCCAGCAGTGAAGTCCCCCAGGTCACGCAGTATTTT | TRBJ2-3 | - | 13 | - | TRBV2
CASRPRENTGELFF | TGTGCCAGCCGCCCACGGGAGAACACCGGGGAGCTGTTTTTT | TRBJ2-2 | - | 14 | once | TRBV2
CASSLAYGYGYTF | TGTGCCAGCAGCTTAGCCTACGGGTATGGCTACACCTTC | TRBJ1-2 | - | 13 | - | TRBV11-2
CASSLDLRVNEKLFF | TGCGCCAGCAGCTTGGACCTCAGGGTTAATGAAAAACTGTTTTTT | TRBJ1-4 | - | 15 | - | TRBV5-1
CASSLSGQPSYEQYF | TGTGCCAGCAGTTTATCGGGACAGCCCTCCTACGAGCAGTACTTC | TRBJ2-7 | TRBD1 | 15 | - | TRBV27
CASSPDRARGVHEQYF | TGTGCCAGCAGCCCAGACAGGGCCCGAGGGGTCCACGAGCAGTACTTC | TRBJ2-7 | TRBD1 | 16 | - | TRBV7-2
CASWGDSQDQPQHF | TGTGCCAGCTGGGGGGACAGCCAGGATCAGCCCCAGCATTTT | TRBJ1-5 | TRBD1 | 14 | - | TRBV2
CASSLGLAANEQFF | TGCGCCAGCAGCTTAGGGCTAGCGGCCAATGAGCAGTTCTTC | TRBJ2-1 | TRBD2 | 14 | - | TRBV5-1
CASSLYLDKKTQYF | TGCGCCAGCAGCTTGTACTTGGACAAAAAGACCCAGTACTTC | TRBJ2-5 | - | 14 | - | TRBV5-1
CASGPGEAYTQYF | TGTGCCAGCGGCCCTGGGGAGGCTTATACGCAGTATTTT | TRBJ2-3 | - | 13 | - | TRBV27
CASTHRSENTEAFF | TGCGCCAGCACCCACCGGTCCGAGAACACTGAAGCTTTCTTT | TRBJ1-1 | - | 14 | few | TRBV4-1
CASRTSGAGDTQYF | TGTGCCAGTAGGACTAGCGGGGCCGGGGATACGCAGTATTTT | TRBJ2-3 | TRBD2 | 14 | - | TRBV19
CASQDGGVEKLFF | TGTGCCAGCCAGGACGGAGGAGTGGAAAAACTGTTTTTT | TRBJ1-4 | - | 13 | few | TRBV6-6
CASGYTGGNTEAFF | TGTGCCAGCGGATACACAGGGGGCAACACTGAAGCTTTCTTT | TRBJ1-1 | TRBD1 | 14 | - | TRBV11-2
CASSFNTYPTDTQYF | TGTGCCAGCAGCTTCAATACCTACCCCACAGATACGCAGTATTTT | TRBJ2-3 | - | 15 | - | TRBV5-4
CASSEQDWSYNSPLHF | TGTGCCAGCAGTGAACAGGATTGGTCCTATAATTCACCCCTCCACTTT | TRBJ1-6 | - | 16 | - | TRBV6-1
CASSTGQDEKLFF | TGTGCCAGCAGTACCGGACAGGACGAAAAACTGTTTTTT | TRBJ1-4 | TRBD1 | 13 | - | TRBV28
CSSSYDRGEAFF | TGTTCCAGCAGCTACGACAGGGGTGAAGCTTTCTTT | TRBJ1-1 | TRBD1 | 12 | - | TRBV7-9
CASSLAALLNTEAFF | TGTGCCAGCAGCTTAGCGGCATTACTGAACACTGAAGCTTTCTTT | TRBJ1-1 | - | 15 | once | TRBV7-9
CASSLASYNEQFF | TGTGCCAGCAGCTTAGCTTCTTACAATGAGCAGTTCTTC | TRBJ2-1 | - | 13 | - | TRBV7-2
CASSSIGLGLGSGEQFF | TGTGCCAGCAGTTCAATAGGACTAGGACTAGGGTCTGGTGAGCAGTTCTTC | TRBJ2-1 | TRBD2 | 17 | - | TRBV27
CAWSVQGREPQHF | TGTGCCTGGAGTGTACAGGGGAGAGAGCCCCAGCATTTT | TRBJ1-5 | TRBD1 | 13 | - | TRBV30
CASSFALAGTGELFF | TGTGCCAGCAGCTTCGCTCTAGCGGGGACCGGGGAGCTGTTTTTT | TRBJ2-2 | TRBD2 | 15 | - | TRBV11-3
CASSPSGGLGGYTF | TGTGCCAGCTCACCATCCGGCGGACTGGGAGGCTACACCTTC | TRBJ1-2 | - | 14 | - | TRBV18
CASSERAETDTQYF | TGTGCCAGCAGTGAGAGGGCCGAAACAGATACGCAGTATTTT | TRBJ2-3 | - | 14 | - | TRBV27